The present TCR beta chain was sequenced within a study of shared clonotypes between healthy human individuals (dated by TCRdb to the early 2020s). A note on the overall study: The cohort comprised two women and a few men aged 18 to 49 years. For each donor, CD4 naive and CD4 memory were each given three plates, CD8 naive was given two plates, and CD8 memory was given one plate. The study deeply sequenced blood TCR repertoires of five healthy adults to estimate repertoire size and the extent of clonotype sharing between individuals. Different laboratories and diverse techniques were used to prepare libraries and sequence TCR repertoires, to increase sequencing depth and limit assay-specific biases. Per donor, leukapheresis produced somewhere between about 0.85 and 10 billion PBMCs.

Points the paper makes about the study in general: Naive subsets generally had larger estimated clonotype richness than memory subsets did. Because the study included only a small number of donors, the genetic and exposure-history diversity represented was limited. Clonotypes shared by all four sorted-subset donors showed higher generation probabilities than non-shared clonotypes. Sharing across a few donors was observed for about 4.8% of naive CD4, 3% to 3.5% of naive CD8, 2.3% of memory CD4, and around 0.4% of memory CD8 clonotypes. Sampling was limited to blood, and TCR repertoires in tissue likely differ from TCR repertoires in blood. Pairwise subsampling led to the expectation that sequencing depth would affect the degree of clonotype sharing among donors. Rarefaction of sorted-subset datasets indicated incomplete sequencing despite the large sequencing depth.

Using the deep immunoSEQ assay, multiplex PCR amplified TCR CDR3 regions from genomic DNA. Extracted genomic DNA from each cell subset was spread evenly across all wells of several immunoSEQ 96-well plates, with each plate serving as a replicate. For sorted subsets, approximately 210 ng of genomic DNA, equivalent to around 29,000 T cell genomes, went into each replicate PCR. Purified libraries were measured with a Qubit 3.0 fluorometer, size-checked on a Bioanalyzer 2100, and measured again with the KAPA Library Quantification kit. Each immunoSEQ 96-well plate was sequenced on its own single-read 150-cycle Illumina NextSeq 550 flow cell. The paper's processing steps were these. Because the immunoSEQ output held only junctional sequences and lacked quality scores, the filtering could not match the filtering applied to full-length reads. Sequences were annotated with PyIR, a Python wrapper for IgBLAST v1.9, using IMGT germline references to assign V/J genes and CDR3. Reads were filtered out if the reads had weak V/J assignments (E-value above 1e-6), no CDR3, stop codons, out-of-frame junctions, or ambiguous translated residues. V3J clonotypes were defined as sequences sharing an identical inferred V gene, J gene, and CDR3 amino acid sequence. Percentage overlap between repertoires was calculated by dividing the number of shared unique clonotypes by the size of the smaller repertoire. Three approaches were used to assess repertoire richness: RTK rarefaction, the Chao1 estimator, and Recon v2.1 estimates of unobserved clonotypes. Generation probabilities for all TCRbeta clonotypes obtained by the gDNA method from a handful of donors were computed using OLGA. In TCRdb, the immuneACCESS table is reduced to in-frame sequences with V and J assigned. These tables do not hold every clone; where another copy was compared, an unresolved V gene accounts for under half, and the others remain unexplained. Clonal size and the V and J genes are those of that table, whereas D and trimming came from the DNA. Within this sample are around 980,000 clones, with around 78% of them counted one time only. Roughly 0.55% of the sample goes to the ten largest clones.

Healthy HIV-negative adults with no recently reported acute infections or vaccinations were included as donors. All donors were Caucasian adults living in Nashville, Tennessee, USA. CD4+ T cells were enriched by magnetic negative selection, after which naive cells were positively selected on CD45RA and the negative fraction was taken as the memory subset. Blood was obtained by leukapheresis, after which PBMCs were separated by Ficoll-Histopaque density gradient centrifugation and cryopreserved in liquid nitrogen vapor phase. Analytical flow cytometry was used to check the purity and quantity of every magnetically sorted T cell population. Genomic DNA was isolated from each sorted fraction and quantified by UV absorbance on a Nanodrop 2000c. Looking up the germline V gene yields CDR1 MNHEY and CDR2 SVGAGI. Trimming accounts for 4 bases at V and 4 bases at J, while the number of junction bases matched to no gene is 2. Including the terminal cysteine and phenylalanine, the CDR3 comprises 15 residues. Just CDR3 DNA is preserved here, 45 bases in frame from base 1.

The table lists this clone with a few counts. The antigen it binds to is not known. No quality values exist for individual bases; no much larger clone is one base distant. This receptor was obtained from a man aged 18 to 30 in good health. Some clones in this sample may be carry-over from other donors' samples. The rearranged segments are TRBV6-5 and TRBJ2-1; the central 12 bases match TRBD2. What was sequenced was memory CD4+ T cells from PBMCs. Read against the paper, the sample's cell subset or site label means: CD45RA-negative fraction. The CDR3 reads as follows: CASSSLAGGYNEQFF. The sequence in DNA is TGTGCCAGCAGTTCCCTAGCGGGAGGGTACAATGAGCAGTTCTTC.